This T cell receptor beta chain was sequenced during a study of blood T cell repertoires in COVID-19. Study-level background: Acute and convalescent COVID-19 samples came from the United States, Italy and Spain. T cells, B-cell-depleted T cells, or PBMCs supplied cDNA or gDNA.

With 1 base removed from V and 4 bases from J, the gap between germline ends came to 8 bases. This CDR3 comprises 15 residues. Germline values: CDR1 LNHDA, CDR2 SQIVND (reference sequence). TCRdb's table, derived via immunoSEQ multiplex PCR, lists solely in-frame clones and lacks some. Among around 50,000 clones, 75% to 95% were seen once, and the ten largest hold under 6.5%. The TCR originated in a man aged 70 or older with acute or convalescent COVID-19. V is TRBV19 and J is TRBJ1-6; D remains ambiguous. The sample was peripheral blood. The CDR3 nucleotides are TGTGCCAGTAGTATAGGACACCGTTATAATTCACCCCTCCACTTT. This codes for CASSIGHRYNSPLHF.